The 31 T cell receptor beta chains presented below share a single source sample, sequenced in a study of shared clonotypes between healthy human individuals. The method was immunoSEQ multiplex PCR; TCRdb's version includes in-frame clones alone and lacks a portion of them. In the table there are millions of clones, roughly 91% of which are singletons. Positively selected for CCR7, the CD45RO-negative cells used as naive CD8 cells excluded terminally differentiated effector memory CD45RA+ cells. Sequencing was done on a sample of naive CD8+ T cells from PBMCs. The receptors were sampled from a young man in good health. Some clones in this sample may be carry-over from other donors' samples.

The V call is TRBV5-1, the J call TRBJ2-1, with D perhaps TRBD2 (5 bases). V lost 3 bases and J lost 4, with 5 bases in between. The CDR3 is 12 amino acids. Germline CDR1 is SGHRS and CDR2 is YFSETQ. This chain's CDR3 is CASSSGYNEQFF. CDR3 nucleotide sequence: TGCGCCAGCAGCTCGGGATACAATGAGCAGTTCTTC.

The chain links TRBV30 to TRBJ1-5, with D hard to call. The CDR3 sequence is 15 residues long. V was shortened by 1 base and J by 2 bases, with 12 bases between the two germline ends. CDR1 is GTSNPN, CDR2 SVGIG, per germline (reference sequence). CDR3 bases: TGTGCCTGGAGTGCTCTGGGAGTCGGCAATCAGCCCCAGCATTTT. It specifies CAWSALGVGNQPQHF.

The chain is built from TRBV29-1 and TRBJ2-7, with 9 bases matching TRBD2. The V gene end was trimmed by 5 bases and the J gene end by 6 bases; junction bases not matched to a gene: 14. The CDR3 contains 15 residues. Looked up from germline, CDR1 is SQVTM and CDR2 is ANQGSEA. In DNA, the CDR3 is TGCAGCGTTATAGCGGGAGTCCCCCCTAGAGGCGAGCAGTACTTC. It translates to CSVIAGVPPRGEQYF.

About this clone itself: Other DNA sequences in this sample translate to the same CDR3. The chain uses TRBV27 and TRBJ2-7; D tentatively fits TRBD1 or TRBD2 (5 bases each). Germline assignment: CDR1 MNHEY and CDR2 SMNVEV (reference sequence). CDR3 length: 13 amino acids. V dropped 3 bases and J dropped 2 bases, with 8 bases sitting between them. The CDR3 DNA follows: TGTGCCAGCAGTTTGGGGGTGACCTACGAGCAGTACTTC. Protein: CASSLGVTYEQYF.

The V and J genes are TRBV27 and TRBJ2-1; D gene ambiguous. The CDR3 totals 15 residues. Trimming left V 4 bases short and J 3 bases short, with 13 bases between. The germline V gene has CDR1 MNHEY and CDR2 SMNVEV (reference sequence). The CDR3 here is CASSSPPYSYNEQFF. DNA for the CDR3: TGTGCCAGCAGTTCCCCCCCGTACAGCTACAATGAGCAGTTCTTC.

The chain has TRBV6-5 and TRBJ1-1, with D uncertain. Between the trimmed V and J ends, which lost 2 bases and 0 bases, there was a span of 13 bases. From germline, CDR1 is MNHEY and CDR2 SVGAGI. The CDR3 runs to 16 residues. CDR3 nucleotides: TGTGCCAGCAGTTACGACCCTTCAACCCTGAACACTGAAGCTTTCTTT. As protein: CASSYDPSTLNTEAFF.

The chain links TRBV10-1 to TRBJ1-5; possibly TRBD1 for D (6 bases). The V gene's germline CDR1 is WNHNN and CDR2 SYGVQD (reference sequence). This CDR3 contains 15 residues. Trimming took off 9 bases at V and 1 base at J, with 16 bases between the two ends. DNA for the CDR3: TGCGCCAGTGGAGGGGGAAAGGGAAGCAATCAGCCCCAGCATTTT. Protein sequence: CASGGGKGSNQPQHF.

CDR3 nucleotides: TGTGCCAGCAGACGGACAGGGGAAGGGTACAATGAGCAGTTCTTC. It yields the protein CASRRTGEGYNEQFF. J is TRBJ2-1 and V is TRBV2; 9 positions agree with TRBD1. Trimming cost V 6 bases and J 4 bases; bases outside gene matches: 7. The CDR3 totals 15 residues. The V gene's germline CDR1 is SNHLY and CDR2 FYNNEI. Full variable domain (outside the CDR3, taken from reference TRBV2 and TRBJ2-1): EPEVTQTPSHQVTQMGQEVILRCVPISNHLYFYWYRQILGQKVEFLVSFYNNEISEKSEIFDDQFSVERPDGSNFTLKIRSTKLEDSAMYFCASRRTGEGYNEQFFGPGTRLTVL.

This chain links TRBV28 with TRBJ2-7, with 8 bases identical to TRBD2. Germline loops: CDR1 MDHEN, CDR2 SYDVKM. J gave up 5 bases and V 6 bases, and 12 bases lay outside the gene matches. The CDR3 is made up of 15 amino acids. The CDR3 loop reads CASSLVAGTGNEQYF. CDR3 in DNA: TGTGCCAGCAGCCTCGTAGCGGGGACGGGAAACGAGCAGTACTTC.

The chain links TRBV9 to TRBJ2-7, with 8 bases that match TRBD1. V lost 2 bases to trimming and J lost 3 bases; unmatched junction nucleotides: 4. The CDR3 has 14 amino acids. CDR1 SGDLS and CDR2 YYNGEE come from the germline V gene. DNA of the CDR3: TGTGCCAGCAGCGTGTCCGGGACAGGCTACGAGCAGTACTTC. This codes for CASSVSGTGYEQYF.

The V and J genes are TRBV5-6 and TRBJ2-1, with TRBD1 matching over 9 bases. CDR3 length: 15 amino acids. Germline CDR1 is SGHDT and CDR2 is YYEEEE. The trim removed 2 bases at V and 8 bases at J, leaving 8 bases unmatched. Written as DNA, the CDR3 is TGTGCCAGCAGCTTAACCGGGACAGGGCCCGATGAGCAGTTCTTC. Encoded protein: CASSLTGTGPDEQFF. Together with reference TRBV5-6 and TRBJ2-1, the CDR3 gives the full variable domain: DAGVTQSPTHLIKTRGQQVTLRCSPKSGHDTVSWYQQALGQGPQFIFQYYEEEERQRGNFPDRFSGHQFPNYSSELNVNALLLGDSALYLCASSLTGTGPDEQFFGPGTRLTVL.

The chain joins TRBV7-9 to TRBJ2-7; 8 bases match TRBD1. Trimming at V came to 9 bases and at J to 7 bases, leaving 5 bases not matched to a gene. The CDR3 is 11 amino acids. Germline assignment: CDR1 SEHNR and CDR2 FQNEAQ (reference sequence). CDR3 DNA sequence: TGTGCCAGTGGACAGGGCCGGGAGCAGTACTTC. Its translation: CASGQGREQYF.

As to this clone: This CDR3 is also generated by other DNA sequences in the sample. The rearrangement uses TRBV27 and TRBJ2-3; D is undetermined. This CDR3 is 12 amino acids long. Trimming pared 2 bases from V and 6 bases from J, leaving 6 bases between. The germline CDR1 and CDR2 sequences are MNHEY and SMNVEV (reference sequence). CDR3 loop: CASSLLGDTQYF. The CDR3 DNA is TGTGCCAGCAGTTTACTTGGGGATACGCAGTATTTT.

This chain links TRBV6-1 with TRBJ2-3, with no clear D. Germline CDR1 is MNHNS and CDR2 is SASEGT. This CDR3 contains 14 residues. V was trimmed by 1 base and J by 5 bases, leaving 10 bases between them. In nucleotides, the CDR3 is TGTGCCAGCAGTGAAGAGAGGATCAAAGATACGCAGTATTTT. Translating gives CASSEERIKDTQYF.

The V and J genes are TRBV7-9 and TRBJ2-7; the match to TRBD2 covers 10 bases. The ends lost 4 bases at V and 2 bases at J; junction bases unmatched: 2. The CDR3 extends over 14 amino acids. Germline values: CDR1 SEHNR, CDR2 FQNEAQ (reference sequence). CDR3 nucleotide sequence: TGTGCCAGCAGCTGGGGACTAGCGCCCTACGAGCAGTACTTC. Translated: CASSWGLAPYEQYF. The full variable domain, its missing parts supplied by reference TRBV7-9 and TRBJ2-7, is DTGVSQNPRHKITKRGQNVTFRCDPISEHNRLYWYRQTLGQGPEFLTYFQNEAQLEKSRLLSDRFSAERPKGSFSTLEIQRTEQGDSAMYLCASSWGLAPYEQYFGPGTRLTVT.

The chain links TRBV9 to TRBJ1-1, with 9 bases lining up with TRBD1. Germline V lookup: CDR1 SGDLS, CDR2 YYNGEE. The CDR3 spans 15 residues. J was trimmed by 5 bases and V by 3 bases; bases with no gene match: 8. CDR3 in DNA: TGTGCCAGCAGCGAATACCGAGGACAGGGGACTGAAGCTTTCTTT. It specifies CASSEYRGQGTEAFF.

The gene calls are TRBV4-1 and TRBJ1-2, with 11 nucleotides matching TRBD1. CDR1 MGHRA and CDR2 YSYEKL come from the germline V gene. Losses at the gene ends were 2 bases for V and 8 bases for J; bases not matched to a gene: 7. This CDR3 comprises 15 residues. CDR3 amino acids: CASSQPWTGGYGYTF. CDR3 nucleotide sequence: TGCGCCAGCAGCCAACCGTGGACAGGGGGCTACGGCTACACCTTC.

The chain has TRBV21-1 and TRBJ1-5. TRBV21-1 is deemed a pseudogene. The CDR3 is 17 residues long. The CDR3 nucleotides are TGTGCCAGCAGCAAACGGGAGAGGGCCTGGAGGGATCAGCCCCAGCATTTT. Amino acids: CASSKRERAWRDQPQHF.

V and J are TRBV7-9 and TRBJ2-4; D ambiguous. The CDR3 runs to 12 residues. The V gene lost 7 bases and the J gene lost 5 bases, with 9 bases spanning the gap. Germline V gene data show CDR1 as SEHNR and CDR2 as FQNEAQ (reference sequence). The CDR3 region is CASMGGENIQYF. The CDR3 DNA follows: TGTGCCAGCATGGGTGGGGAAAACATTCAGTACTTC.

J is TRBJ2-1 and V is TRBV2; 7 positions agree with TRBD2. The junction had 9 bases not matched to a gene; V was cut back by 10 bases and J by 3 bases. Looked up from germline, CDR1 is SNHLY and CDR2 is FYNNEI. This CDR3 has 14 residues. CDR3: CATLFGGSYNEQFF. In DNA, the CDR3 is TGTGCCACCCTTTTTGGCGGGAGCTACAATGAGCAGTTCTTC.

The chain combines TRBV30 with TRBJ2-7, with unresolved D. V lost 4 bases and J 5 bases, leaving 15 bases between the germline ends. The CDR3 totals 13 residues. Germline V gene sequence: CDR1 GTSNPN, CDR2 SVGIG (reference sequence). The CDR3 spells CAWNRTEAHEQYF. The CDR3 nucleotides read TGTGCCTGGAACCGGACCGAGGCCCACGAGCAGTACTTC.

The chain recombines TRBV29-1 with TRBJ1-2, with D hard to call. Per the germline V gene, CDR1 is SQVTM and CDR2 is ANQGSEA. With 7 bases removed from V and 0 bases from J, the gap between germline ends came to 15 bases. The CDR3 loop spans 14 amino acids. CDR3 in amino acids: CSALLPRANYGYTF. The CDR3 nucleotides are TGCAGCGCCCTGCTACCGAGAGCTAACTATGGCTACACCTTC. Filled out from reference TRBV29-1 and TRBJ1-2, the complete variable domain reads SAVISQKPSRDICQRGTSLTIQCQVDSQVTMMFWYRQQPGQSLTLIATANQGSEATYESGFVIDKFPISRPNLTFSTLTVSNMSPEDSSIYLCSALLPRANYGYTFGSGTRLTVV.

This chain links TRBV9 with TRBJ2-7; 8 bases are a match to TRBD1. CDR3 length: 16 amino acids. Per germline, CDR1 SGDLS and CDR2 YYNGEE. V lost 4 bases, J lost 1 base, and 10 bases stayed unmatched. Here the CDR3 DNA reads TGTGCCAGCAGCCACGGACAGGGCCGCTCTTCCTACGAGCAGTACTTC. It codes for CASSHGQGRSSYEQYF.

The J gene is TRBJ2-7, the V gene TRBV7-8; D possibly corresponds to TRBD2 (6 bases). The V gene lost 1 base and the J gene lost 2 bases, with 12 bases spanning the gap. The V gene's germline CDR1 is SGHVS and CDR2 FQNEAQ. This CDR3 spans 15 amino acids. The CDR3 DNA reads TGTGCCAGCAGCTTAGTGGGGGGTTTTCCCTACGAGCAGTACTTC. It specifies CASSLVGGFPYEQYF.

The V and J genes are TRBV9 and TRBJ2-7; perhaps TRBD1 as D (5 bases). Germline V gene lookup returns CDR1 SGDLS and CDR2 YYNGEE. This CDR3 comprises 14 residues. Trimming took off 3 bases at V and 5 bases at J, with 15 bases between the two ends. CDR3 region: CASSGTGTTDEQYF. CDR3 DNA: TGTGCCAGCAGCGGAACAGGTACCACCGACGAGCAGTACTTC.

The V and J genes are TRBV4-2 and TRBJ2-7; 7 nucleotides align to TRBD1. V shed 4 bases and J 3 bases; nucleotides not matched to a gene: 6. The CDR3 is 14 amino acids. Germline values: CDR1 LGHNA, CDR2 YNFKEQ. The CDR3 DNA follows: TGTGCCAGCAGCCTCCTGGGGGACAGCTACGAGCAGTACTTC. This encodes CASSLLGDSYEQYF.

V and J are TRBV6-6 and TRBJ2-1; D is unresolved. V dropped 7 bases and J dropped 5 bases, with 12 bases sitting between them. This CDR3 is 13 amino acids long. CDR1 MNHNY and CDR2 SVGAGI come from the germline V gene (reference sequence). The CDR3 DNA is TGTGCCAGCACCCCTGTTCAAAACAATGAGCAGTTCTTC. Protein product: CASTPVQNNEQFF.

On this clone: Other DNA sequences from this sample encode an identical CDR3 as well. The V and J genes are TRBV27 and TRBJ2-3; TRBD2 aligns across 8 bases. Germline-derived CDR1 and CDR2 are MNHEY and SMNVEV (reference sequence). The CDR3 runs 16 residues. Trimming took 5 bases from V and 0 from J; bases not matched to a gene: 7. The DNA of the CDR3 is TGTGCCAGCAGTCTACTAGCGGCTACGAGCACAGATACGCAGTATTTT. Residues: CASSLLAATSTDTQYF.

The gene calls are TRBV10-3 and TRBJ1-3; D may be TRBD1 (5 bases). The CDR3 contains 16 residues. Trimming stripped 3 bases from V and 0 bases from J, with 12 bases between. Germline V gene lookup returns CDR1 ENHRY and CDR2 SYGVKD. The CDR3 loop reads CAISDKGPISGNTIYF. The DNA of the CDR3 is TGTGCCATCAGTGATAAGGGGCCCATCTCTGGAAACACCATATATTTT.

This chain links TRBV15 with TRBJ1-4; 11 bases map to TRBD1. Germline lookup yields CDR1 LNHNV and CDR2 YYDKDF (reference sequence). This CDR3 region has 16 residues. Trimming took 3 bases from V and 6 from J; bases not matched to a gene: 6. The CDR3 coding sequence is TGTGCCACCAGCAGGGGACAGGGGGGCCTGGATGAAAAACTGTTTTTT. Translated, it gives CATSRGQGGLDEKLFF.

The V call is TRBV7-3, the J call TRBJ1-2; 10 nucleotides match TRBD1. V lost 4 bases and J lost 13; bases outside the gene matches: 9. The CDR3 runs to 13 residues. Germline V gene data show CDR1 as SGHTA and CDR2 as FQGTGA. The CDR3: CASSYGTGESLTF. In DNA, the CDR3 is TGTGCCAGCAGCTACGGGACAGGGGAATCACTCACCTTC.